This T cell receptor (beta chain) was identified in a study of blood T cell repertoires in COVID-19. Study at large: Collection of acute and convalescent COVID-19 samples took place in the United States, Italy and Spain. Nucleic acid was either cDNA or gDNA, and it came from T cells, B-cell-depleted T cells, or PBMCs.

Original processing methods: Estimation of nucleated cell counts relied on the amplification of reference gene primers. Only in-frame clones appear in the TCRdb table, and some are missing; sequencing was by immunoSEQ multiplex PCR. That table gives V, J and clone size, and the DNA gave D and trimming. The sample shows roughly 120,000 clones, around 86% of them seen only once. CDR3 length: 14 amino acids. Germline V gene sequence: CDR1 SGHAT, CDR2 FQNNGV. The germline V and J ends were trimmed by 5 bases and 7 bases, with 18 bases remaining between them. J is TRBJ2-7 and V is TRBV11-2, with D tentatively TRBD2 (5 bases). The material sequenced was peripheral blood. The TCR sequence derives from a man between 65 and 79 years old with acute or convalescent COVID-19. The CDR3 sequence: CASSPLRGLGEQYF. The CDR3 DNA reads TGTGCCAGCAGCCCCCTTCGGGGATTGGGGGAGCAGTACTTC.